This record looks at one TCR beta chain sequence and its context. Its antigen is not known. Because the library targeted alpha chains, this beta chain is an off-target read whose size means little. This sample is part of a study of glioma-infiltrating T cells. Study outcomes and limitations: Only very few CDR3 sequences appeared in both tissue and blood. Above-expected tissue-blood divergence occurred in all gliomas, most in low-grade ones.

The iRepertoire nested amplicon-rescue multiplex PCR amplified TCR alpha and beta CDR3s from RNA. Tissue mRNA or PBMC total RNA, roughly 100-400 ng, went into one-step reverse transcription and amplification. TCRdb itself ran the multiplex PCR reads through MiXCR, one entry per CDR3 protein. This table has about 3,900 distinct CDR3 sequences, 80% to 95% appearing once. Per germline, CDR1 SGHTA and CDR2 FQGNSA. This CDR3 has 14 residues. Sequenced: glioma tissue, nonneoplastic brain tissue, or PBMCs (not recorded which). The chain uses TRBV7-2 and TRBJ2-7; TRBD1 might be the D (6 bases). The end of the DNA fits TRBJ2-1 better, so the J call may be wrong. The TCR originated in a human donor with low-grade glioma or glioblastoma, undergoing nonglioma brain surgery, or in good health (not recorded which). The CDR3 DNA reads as TGTGCCAGCAGCTTAGAACAGGGAGCCGATGAGCAGTTCTTC. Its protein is CASSLEQGADEQFF.